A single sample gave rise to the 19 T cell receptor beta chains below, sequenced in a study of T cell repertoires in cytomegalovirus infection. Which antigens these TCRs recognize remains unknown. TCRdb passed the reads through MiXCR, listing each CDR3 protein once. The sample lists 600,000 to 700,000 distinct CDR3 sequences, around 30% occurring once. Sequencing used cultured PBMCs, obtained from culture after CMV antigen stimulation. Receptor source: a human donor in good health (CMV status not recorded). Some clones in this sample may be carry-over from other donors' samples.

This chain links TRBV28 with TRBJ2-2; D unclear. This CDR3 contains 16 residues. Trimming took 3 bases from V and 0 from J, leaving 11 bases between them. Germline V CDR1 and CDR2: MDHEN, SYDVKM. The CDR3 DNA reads TGTGCCAGCAGTTTGCTGGCCCTATCGAACACCGGGGAGCTGTTTTTT. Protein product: CASSLLALSNTGELFF.

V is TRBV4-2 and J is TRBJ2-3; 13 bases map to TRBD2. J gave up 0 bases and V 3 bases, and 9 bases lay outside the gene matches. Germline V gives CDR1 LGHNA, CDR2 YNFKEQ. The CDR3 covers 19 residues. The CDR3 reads CASSQGTSGDFMSTDTQYF. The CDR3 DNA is TGTGCCAGCAGCCAGGGGACTAGCGGGGACTTCATGAGCACAGATACGCAGTATTTT.

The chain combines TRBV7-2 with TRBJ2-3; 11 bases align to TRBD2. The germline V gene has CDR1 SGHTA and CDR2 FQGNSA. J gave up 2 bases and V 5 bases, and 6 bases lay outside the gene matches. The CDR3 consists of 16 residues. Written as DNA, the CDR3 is TGTGCCAGCAGCCCACGGACTAGCGGGCTCACAGATACGCAGTATTTT. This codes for CASSPRTSGLTDTQYF.

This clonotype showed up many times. CDR3 sequence: CASTRQTNTEAFF. DNA of the CDR3: TGTGCCAGCACACGGCAGACGAACACTGAAGCTTTCTTT. The genes are TRBV12-3 or TRBV12-4 and TRBJ1-1; unclear D gene. V lost 7 bases and J 1 base, leaving 10 bases between the germline ends. The CDR3 length is 13 residues.

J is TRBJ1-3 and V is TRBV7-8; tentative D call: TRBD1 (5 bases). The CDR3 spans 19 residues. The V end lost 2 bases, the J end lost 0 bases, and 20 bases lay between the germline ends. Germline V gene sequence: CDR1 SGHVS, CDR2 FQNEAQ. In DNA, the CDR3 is TGTGCCAGCAGCTTAAGTTGGGCGACAGCGGTCGACTCTGGAAACACCATATATTTT. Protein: CASSLSWATAVDSGNTIYF.

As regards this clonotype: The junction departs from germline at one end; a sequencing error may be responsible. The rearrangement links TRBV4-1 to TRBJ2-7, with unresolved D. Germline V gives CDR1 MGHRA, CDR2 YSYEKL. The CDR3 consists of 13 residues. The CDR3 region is CASSQDPTYGQYF. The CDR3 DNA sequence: TGCGCCAGCAGCCAAGATCCGACTTACGGGCAGTACTTC.

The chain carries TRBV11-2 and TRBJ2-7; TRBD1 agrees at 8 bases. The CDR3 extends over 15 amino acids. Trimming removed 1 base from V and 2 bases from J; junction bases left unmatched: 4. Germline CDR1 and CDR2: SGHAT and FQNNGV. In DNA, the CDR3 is TGTGCCAGCAGCTTAGGGACAGGGTTCCCCTACGAGCAGTACTTC. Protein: CASSLGTGFPYEQYF.

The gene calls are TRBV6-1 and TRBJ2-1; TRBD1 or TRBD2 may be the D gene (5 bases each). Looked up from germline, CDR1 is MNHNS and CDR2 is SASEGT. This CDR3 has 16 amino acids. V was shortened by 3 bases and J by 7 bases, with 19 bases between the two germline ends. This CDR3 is CASSDGFRDPLNEQFF. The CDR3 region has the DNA TGTGCCAGCAGTGATGGGTTTAGGGACCCCTTGAATGAGCAGTTCTTC.

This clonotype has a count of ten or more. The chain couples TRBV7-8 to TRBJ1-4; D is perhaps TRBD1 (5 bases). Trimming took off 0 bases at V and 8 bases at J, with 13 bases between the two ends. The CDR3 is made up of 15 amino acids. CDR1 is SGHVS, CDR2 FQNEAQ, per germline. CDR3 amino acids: CASSLAVTVEEKLFF. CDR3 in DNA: TGTGCCAGCAGCTTAGCGGTGACAGTGGAGGAAAAACTGTTTTTT.

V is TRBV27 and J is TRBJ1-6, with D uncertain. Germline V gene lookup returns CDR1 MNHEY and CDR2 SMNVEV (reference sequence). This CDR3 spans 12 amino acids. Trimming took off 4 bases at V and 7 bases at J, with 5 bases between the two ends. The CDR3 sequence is CASSSINSPLHF. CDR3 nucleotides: TGTGCCAGCAGTTCGATAAATTCACCCCTCCACTTT.

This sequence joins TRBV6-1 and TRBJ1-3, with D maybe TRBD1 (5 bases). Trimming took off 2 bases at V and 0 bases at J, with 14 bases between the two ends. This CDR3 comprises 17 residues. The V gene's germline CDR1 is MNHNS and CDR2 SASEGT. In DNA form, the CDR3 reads TGTGCCAGCAGTGAATTGGTGGGGGATATCTCTGGAAACACCATATATTTT. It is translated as CASSELVGDISGNTIYF.

DNA for the CDR3: TGTGCCTGCCGGGGGGGTGAGCAGTTCTTC. It yields the protein CACRGGEQFF. The V call is TRBV2, the J call TRBJ2-1, with 8 bases fitting TRBD2. The trim removed 11 bases at V and 9 bases at J, leaving 3 bases unmatched. CDR1 and CDR2 from the germline V gene are SNHLY and FYNNEI. CDR3 length: 10 residues.

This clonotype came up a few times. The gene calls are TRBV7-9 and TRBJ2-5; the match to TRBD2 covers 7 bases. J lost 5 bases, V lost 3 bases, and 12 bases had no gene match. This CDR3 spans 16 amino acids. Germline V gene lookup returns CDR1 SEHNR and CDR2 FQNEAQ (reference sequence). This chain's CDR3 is CASSFQVGLAEETQYF. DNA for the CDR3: TGTGCCAGCAGCTTTCAGGTGGGGCTAGCGGAGGAGACCCAGTACTTC.

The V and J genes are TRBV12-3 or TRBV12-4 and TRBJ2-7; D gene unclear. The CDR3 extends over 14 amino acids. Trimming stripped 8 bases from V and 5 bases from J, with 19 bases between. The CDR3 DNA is TGTGCCAGCCAGACCGGTTTAACGTCCGACGAGCAGTACTTC. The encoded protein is CASQTGLTSDEQYF.

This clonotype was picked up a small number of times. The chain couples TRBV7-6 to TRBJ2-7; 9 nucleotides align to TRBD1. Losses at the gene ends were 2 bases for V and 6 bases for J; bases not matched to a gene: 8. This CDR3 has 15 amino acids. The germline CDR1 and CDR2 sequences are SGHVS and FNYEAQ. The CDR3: CASSLMGQGVSEQYF. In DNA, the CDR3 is TGTGCCAGCAGCTTAATGGGACAGGGAGTTAGCGAGCAGTACTTC. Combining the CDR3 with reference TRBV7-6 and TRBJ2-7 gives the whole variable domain GAGVSQSPRYKVTKRGQDVALRCDPISGHVSLYWYRQALGQGPEFLTYFNYEAQQDKSGLPNDRFSAERPEGSISTLTIQRTEQRDSAMYRCASSLMGQGVSEQYFGPGTRLTVT.

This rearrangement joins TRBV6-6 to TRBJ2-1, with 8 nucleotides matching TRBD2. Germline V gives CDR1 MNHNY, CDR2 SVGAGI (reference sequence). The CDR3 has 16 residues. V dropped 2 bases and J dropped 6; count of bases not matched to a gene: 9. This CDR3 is CASSYPVVSGANEQFF. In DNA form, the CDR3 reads TGTGCCAGCAGTTACCCAGTTGTTAGCGGGGCCAATGAGCAGTTCTTC.

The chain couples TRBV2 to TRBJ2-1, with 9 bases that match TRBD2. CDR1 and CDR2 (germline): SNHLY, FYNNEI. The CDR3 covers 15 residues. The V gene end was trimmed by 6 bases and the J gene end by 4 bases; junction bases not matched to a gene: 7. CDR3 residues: CASRPLAGPYNEQFF. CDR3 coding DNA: TGTGCCAGCAGGCCACTAGCGGGCCCTTACAATGAGCAGTTCTTC. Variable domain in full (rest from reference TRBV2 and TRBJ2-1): EPEVTQTPSHQVTQMGQEVILRCVPISNHLYFYWYRQILGQKVEFLVSFYNNEISEKSEIFDDQFSVERPDGSNFTLKIRSTKLEDSAMYFCASRPLAGPYNEQFFGPGTRLTVL.

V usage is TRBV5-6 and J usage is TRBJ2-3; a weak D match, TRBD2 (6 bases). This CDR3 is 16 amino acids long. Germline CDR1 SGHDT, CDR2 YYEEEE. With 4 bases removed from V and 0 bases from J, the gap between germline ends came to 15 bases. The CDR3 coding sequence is TGTGCCAGCAGCCCCGTGGGCGGGGCTAGCACAGATACGCAGTATTTT. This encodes CASSPVGGASTDTQYF.

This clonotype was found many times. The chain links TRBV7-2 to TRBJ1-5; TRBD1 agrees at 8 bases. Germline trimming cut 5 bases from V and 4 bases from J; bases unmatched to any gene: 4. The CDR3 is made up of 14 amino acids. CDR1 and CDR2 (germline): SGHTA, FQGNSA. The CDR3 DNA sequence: TGTGCCAGCAGCCCATACAGGGGGAATCAGCCCCAGCATTTT. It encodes CASSPYRGNQPQHF.